Each of the 20 T cell receptor beta chains below was sequenced from the same sample in a study of T cells in Graves' hyperthyroidism and ophthalmopathy. Amplified regions were TCR beta CDR3 sequences from RNA transcripts. The HTBI primer set served for first-round RT-PCR of the TCR CDR3. TCRdb ran MiXCR on the multiplex PCR reads and lists one entry per CDR3 protein. The table has under 400,000 distinct CDR3 sequences, 13% seen once. The specimen was blood. The receptors shown here come from a woman aged 18-30 years with Graves' hyperthyroidism.

This clonotype was detected a few times. The chain uses TRBV20-1 and TRBJ2-1; 14 positions agree with TRBD2. V gave up 4 bases and J gave up 8 bases; unmatched junction bases: 10. The CDR3 has 16 residues. Germline-derived CDR1 and CDR2 are DFQATT and SNEGSKA (reference sequence). The CDR3 spells CSAMDVTSGGADEQFF. Written as DNA, the CDR3 is TGCAGTGCTATGGACGTGACTAGCGGGGGGGCCGATGAGCAGTTCTTC.

The rearrangement joins TRBV27 to TRBJ1-2, with a weak D call TRBD1 (6 bases). Deletions cut 5 bases from V and 5 bases from J, with 15 bases between. The CDR3 totals 14 residues. CDR1 is MNHEY and CDR2 is SMNVEV in the germline V gene (reference sequence). The CDR3 DNA sequence: TGTGCCAGCAGTCCGCGCCGGGGGGCGTATGGCTACACCTTC. It translates to CASSPRRGAYGYTF.

In this sample, this clonotype turned up many times. The V gene is TRBV7-3, the J gene TRBJ2-2, with 8 bases aligning to TRBD1. This CDR3 contains 15 residues. Trimming removed 2 bases from V and 5 bases from J; junction bases left unmatched: 4. CDR1 and CDR2 from the germline V gene are SGHTA and FQGTGA. The CDR3 is CASSLGTGHTGELFF. The CDR3 DNA sequence: TGTGCCAGCAGCTTAGGGACAGGACATACCGGGGAGCTGTTTTTT.

This clonotype has ten or more counts. The chain couples TRBV20-1 to TRBJ1-5; D gene uncertain. With 5 bases removed from V and 2 bases from J, the gap between germline ends came to 13 bases. Germline CDR1 reads DFQATT; CDR2 reads SNEGSKA (reference sequence). The CDR3 runs 14 residues. CDR3 region: CSAAGMDGNQPQHF. The CDR3 coding sequence is TGCAGTGCTGCCGGCATGGATGGCAATCAGCCCCAGCATTTT.

This clonotype was seen a handful of times. The genes are TRBV10-3 and TRBJ1-2, with unresolved D. Trimming took 11 bases from V and 5 from J, leaving 24 bases between them. The CDR3 spans 15 residues. The germline CDR1 and CDR2 sequences are ENHRY and SYGVKD. This chain's CDR3 is CAARAQASASYGYTF. Written as DNA, the CDR3 is TGTGCCGCCCGAGCTCAGGCATCAGCCAGTTATGGCTACACCTTC.

The chain carries TRBV11-2 and TRBJ1-3; no definite D call. Germline CDR1 and CDR2: SGHAT and FQNNGV. Trimming cost V 4 bases and J 0 bases, with 10 bases left between them. CDR3 size: 15 residues. The CDR3 DNA sequence: TGTGCCAGCAGCTCCACATCACTCTCTGGAAACACCATATATTTT. Its translation: CASSSTSLSGNTIYF.

This clonotype was picked up one time. The chain has TRBV10-1 and TRBJ2-1; D is undetermined. CDR3 length: 13 amino acids. V was shortened by 3 bases and J by 12 bases, with 15 bases between the two germline ends. Looked up from germline, CDR1 is WNHNN and CDR2 is SYGVQD (reference sequence). CDR3 residues: CASSDGAEAGQFF. The CDR3 nucleotides read TGCGCCAGCAGTGACGGTGCCGAAGCTGGGCAGTTCTTC.

The rearrangement links TRBV20-1 to TRBJ2-1; D gene uncertain. Germline CDR1 DFQATT, CDR2 SNEGSKA (reference sequence). This CDR3 comprises 14 residues. The V gene lost 0 bases and the J gene lost 7 bases, with 13 bases spanning the gap. CDR3 DNA: TGCAGTGCTAGAGATTATCTGTCTGGTAATGAGCAGTTCTTC. It translates to CSARDYLSGNEQFF.

This clonotype was found many times. The genes are TRBV12-3 or TRBV12-4 and TRBJ1-1; unclear D gene. V gave up 1 base and J gave up 10 bases, with 10 bases separating them. The CDR3 is made up of 12 amino acids. The CDR3 is CASSLVESGAFF. The CDR3 DNA reads as TGTGCCAGCAGTTTAGTTGAAAGTGGAGCTTTCTTT.

The chain combines TRBV25-1 with TRBJ1-2, with no clear D. This CDR3 is built from 12 residues. Per germline, CDR1 MGHDK and CDR2 SYGVNS. V was clipped by 1 base and J by 6 bases, with 6 bases between them. This chain's CDR3 is CASSESANGYTF. The CDR3 DNA sequence: TGTGCCAGCAGTGAATCCGCCAATGGCTACACCTTC.

This clonotype was recorded only once. The chain combines TRBV3-1 with TRBJ1-5; TRBD1 matches 7 bases. In germline, CDR1 is LGHDT, CDR2 YNNKEL (reference sequence). The CDR3 is 15 amino acids. V lost 5 bases and J lost 5; bases outside the gene matches: 9. The CDR3 loop reads CASSAPDRVHQPQHF. The CDR3, as DNA: TGTGCCAGCAGCGCTCCCGACAGGGTGCATCAGCCCCAGCATTTT.

This clonotype was seen at least ten times. This chain joins TRBV20-1 and TRBJ2-7, with unresolved D. CDR1 is DFQATT and CDR2 is SNEGSKA in the germline V gene (reference sequence). The CDR3 loop spans 16 amino acids. The V end was cut by 0 bases, the J end by 1 base, with 16 bases between. The CDR3 bases are TGCAGTGCTAGAGAGAACTTAGCACCTCTATCCTACGAGCAGTACTTC. Translation gives CSARENLAPLSYEQYF.

This clonotype was seen repeatedly, ten times or more. The V and J genes are TRBV20-1 and TRBJ2-7, with a tentative D call TRBD2 (6 bases). Germline V lookup: CDR1 DFQATT, CDR2 SNEGSKA (reference sequence). The CDR3 runs to 14 residues. Trimming shortened V by 6 bases and J by 0 bases, and 15 bases separated the two germline ends. CDR3 amino acids: CSAAPRTNSYEQYF. The CDR3 DNA follows: TGCAGTGCCGCCCCGCGGACTAACTCCTACGAGCAGTACTTC.

The chain combines TRBV2 with TRBJ2-1; TRBD2 might be the D (6 bases). In germline, CDR1 is SNHLY, CDR2 FYNNEI. There are 11 residues in the CDR3. The V end was cut by 8 bases, the J end by 9 bases, with 11 bases between. The CDR3 protein is CASFKEGEQFF. CDR3 nucleotide sequence: TGTGCCAGCTTCAAGGAGGGTGAGCAGTTCTTC.

The rearrangement joins TRBV20-1 to TRBJ1-2; the D gene is possibly TRBD1 (6 bases). This CDR3 comprises 15 residues. CDR1 DFQATT and CDR2 SNEGSKA come from the germline V gene (reference sequence). Trimming pared 2 bases from V and 2 bases from J, leaving 15 bases between. As DNA, the CDR3 is TGCAGTGCTAGATCCTCCTTGGGACACAACTATGGCTACACCTTC. Translating gives CSARSSLGHNYGYTF.

This clonotype was observed at least ten times. The chain employs TRBV6-1 and TRBJ1-2; no clear D gene. The CDR3 is made up of 14 amino acids. Germline CDR1 is MNHNS and CDR2 is SASEGT. With 6 bases removed from V and 1 base from J, the gap between germline ends came to 12 bases. CDR3 sequence: CASRGGIDNYGYTF. Here the CDR3 DNA reads TGTGCCAGCAGGGGCGGAATCGATAACTATGGCTACACCTTC.

This clonotype occurred many times. The CDR3, as DNA: TGCAGTGCTAGCTCCCTGGCGGGGGCAATGAATGAGCAGTTCTTC. This codes for CSASSLAGAMNEQFF. The V gene is TRBV20-1, the J gene TRBJ2-1; perhaps TRBD2 as D (7 bases). Germline assignment: CDR1 DFQATT and CDR2 SNEGSKA (reference sequence). This CDR3 contains 15 residues. The V end was cut by 3 bases, the J end by 7 bases, with 19 bases between.

This clonotype showed up just a few times. A single base separates this from a much larger clone, so it may be a read error. Because the CDR3 is missing its conserved closing phenylalanine or tryptophan, this is likely a read error. The V gene is TRBV7-8, the J gene TRBJ2-7; D perhaps matches TRBD1 (5 bases). Between the trimmed V and J ends, which lost 2 bases and 2 bases, there was a span of 13 bases. Germline V CDR1 and CDR2: SGHVS, FQNEAQ. CDR3 size: 15 residues. The CDR3 here is CASSLNRLKAYEQYL. CDR3 in DNA: TGTGCCAGCAGCTTAAACAGGCTTAAGGCCTACGAGCAGTACCTC.

The table lists this clonotype with many counts. Written as DNA, the CDR3 is TGTGCCAGCAGCCGGACTAACATCCAAGAGACCCAGTACTTC. It is translated as CASSRTNIQETQYF. This chain joins TRBV7-2 and TRBJ2-5; possibly TRBD2 for D (6 bases). Trimming shortened V by 5 bases and J by 1 base, and 11 bases separated the two germline ends. This CDR3 spans 14 amino acids. CDR1 and CDR2 from the germline V gene are SGHTA and FQGNSA. The entire variable domain, with the rest obtained from reference TRBV7-2 and TRBJ2-5, is as follows: GAGVSQSPSNKVTEKGKDVELRCDPISGHTALYWYRQSLGQGLEFLIYFQGNSAPDKSGLPSDRFSAERTGGSVSTLTIQRTQQEDSAVYLCASSRTNIQETQYFGPGTRLLVL.

As for this clonotype: A single base separates this from a much larger clone, so it may be a read error. This chain links TRBV28 with TRBJ2-7, with D uncertain. The V end was cut by 4 bases, the J end by 9 bases, with 13 bases between. Germline CDR1 is MDHEN and CDR2 is SYDVKM. The CDR3 has 12 residues. CDR3 DNA: TGTGCCAGCAGTTCCCTTTCCGAAATGCAGTACTTC. It yields the protein CASSSLSEMQYF. The whole variable domain, remainder taken from reference TRBV28 and TRBJ2-7, is DVKVTQSSRYLVKRTGEKVFLECVQDMDHENMFWYRQDPGLGLRLIYFSYDVKMKEKGDIPEGYSVSREKKERFSLILESASTNQTSMYLCASSSLSEMQYFGPGTRLTVT.